This section outlines one T cell receptor beta chain sequence together with its context. Antigen unknown. TCRdb's copy holds only in-frame clones and misses some; the assay was immunoSEQ multiplex PCR. Of roughly 130,000 clones in the sample, around 85% are singletons; the top ten hold just under 3%. This record belongs to a study of cytomegalovirus exposure and HLA in healthy donors. Study-wide findings and caveats: It was 150 to 200 TCR beta chains that were listed as cytomegalovirus-associated.

The germline V and J ends were trimmed by 6 bases and 1 base, with 18 bases remaining between them. CDR1 is KGHSH, CDR2 LQKENI, per germline. The CDR3 has 16 amino acids. The sample consisted of PBMCs. The receptor comes from a man aged 18 to 30 in good health and CMV-seronegative. V gene TRBV18 combines with J gene TRBJ1-1, with D maybe TRBD1 (5 bases). The CDR3 here is CASSHGEGRTNTEAFF. CDR3 sequence (DNA): TGTGCCAGCTCCCACGGGGAGGGGAGAACGAACACTGAAGCTTTCTTT.